This T cell receptor (beta chain) was observed in a study of T cell changes during pregnancy in multiple sclerosis. This CDR3 spans 12 amino acids. Trimming removed 5 bases from V and 4 bases from J, with 9 bases in between. CDR1 MNHNY and CDR2 SVGAGI come from the germline V gene (reference sequence). The assay was immunoSEQ multiplex PCR, and TCRdb's table has in-frame clones only and misses some. The sample carries 43,000 or so clones, around nine tenths recorded once. The chain combines TRBV6-6 with TRBJ2-7; maybe TRBD1 (5 bases). This sequence originates from a female donor with multiple sclerosis, enrolled in a pregnancy study. The material sequenced was peripheral blood, taken in the first trimester of pregnancy. This CDR3 is CASSRQNYEQYF. In DNA, the CDR3 is TGTGCCAGCAGTCGACAGAATTACGAGCAGTACTTC.